This T cell receptor (beta chain) was identified in a study of technical replicates of blood from four donors (dated by TCRdb to the late 2010s). To prepare the library, the immunoSEQ multiplex PCR assay was applied. This immuneACCESS table, as held by TCRdb, lists in-frame sequences with V and J called but not all clones. Of the missing ones, under half trace to an unresolved V gene in checked studies; the others have no known cause. This sample gives 98,000 or so clones in total; around 95% of them show up just once. The top ten clonotypes cover over 0.2% of the sample. Points on this clone: There is no known antigen for this receptor. Per-base qualities were not stored, and no clone one base away is much larger.

The germline V gene (reference sequence) yields LNHDA for CDR1 and SQIVND for CDR2. From the cysteine up to the phenylalanine, the CDR3 has a length of 18 residues. The CDR3 DNA has 54 bases and is translated from base 1. V is cut by 3 bases and J by 0 bases, and the space between the germline ends is 18 bases. The rearrangement combines TRBV19 with TRBJ1-5, with the D segment identity uncertain. Sequenced material: T cells isolated from PBMCs. The sequence was obtained from a human donor in good health. Read as DNA, the sequence is TGTGCCAGTAGTATCGGGGTTGAGTTGAGGAATAGCAATCAGCCCCAGCATTTT. This yields the protein CASSIGVELRNSNQPQHF.